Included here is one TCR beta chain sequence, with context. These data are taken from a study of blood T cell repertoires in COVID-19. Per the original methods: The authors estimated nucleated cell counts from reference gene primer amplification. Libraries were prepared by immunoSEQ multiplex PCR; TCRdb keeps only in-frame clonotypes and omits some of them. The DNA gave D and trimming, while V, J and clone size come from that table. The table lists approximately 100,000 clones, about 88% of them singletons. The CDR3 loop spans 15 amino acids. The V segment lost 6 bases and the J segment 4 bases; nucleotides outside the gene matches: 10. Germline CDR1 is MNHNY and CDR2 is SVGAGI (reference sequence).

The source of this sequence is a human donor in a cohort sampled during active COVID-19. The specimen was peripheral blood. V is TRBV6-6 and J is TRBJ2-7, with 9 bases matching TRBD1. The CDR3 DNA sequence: TGTGCCAGCAGGACAGGGGGTCCCCCGCATTACGAGCAGTACTTC. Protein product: CASRTGGPPHYEQYF.